Each of the 30 T cell receptor beta chains below was sequenced from the same sample in a study of CD8 T cells in ankylosing spondylitis. TCRdb passed the 5' RACE reads through MiXCR, listing each CDR3 protein once. The sample holds a few hundred thousand distinct CDR3 sequences, roughly 18% seen once. Sequenced: blood, either unsorted or a sorted T cell fraction (not recorded which). The receptors were gathered from a male donor with ankylosing spondylitis or in good health (not recorded which).

The sample holds many counts of this clonotype. V is TRBV12-3 or TRBV12-4 and J is TRBJ2-1; the match to TRBD2 covers 7 bases. The ends lost 6 bases at V and 8 bases at J; junction bases unmatched: 13. CDR3 length: 15 residues. CDR3: CASRPTSPNSYEQFF. For the CDR3, the DNA is TGTGCCAGCAGACCGACTAGCCCGAACTCTTATGAGCAGTTCTTC.

The chain uses TRBV27 and TRBJ2-3; possible D gene TRBD2, 7 bases. The V end lost 6 bases, the J end lost 2 bases, and 18 bases lay between the germline ends. CDR1 is MNHEY, CDR2 SMNVEV, per germline (reference sequence). This CDR3 has 16 amino acids. DNA for the CDR3: TGTGCCAGCAGCACTCTGGGGGGGCGGCTCACAGATACGCAGTATTTT. This gives the protein CASSTLGGRLTDTQYF.

This clonotype has a handful of counts. V is TRBV29-1 and J is TRBJ2-7, with D tentatively TRBD2 (6 bases). The CDR3 runs 13 residues. Germline CDR1 is SQVTM and CDR2 is ANQGSEA. V lost 8 bases and J 3 bases, leaving 17 bases between the germline ends. CDR3: CSTSQLGGYEQYF. CDR3 bases: TGCAGCACGTCCCAGCTGGGGGGCTACGAGCAGTACTTC.

Notes on this clonotype: A read error may account for a junction end that differs from germline. The chain has TRBV12-3 or TRBV12-4 and TRBJ1-3, with TRBD1 matching over 7 bases. The CDR3 length is 15 residues. CDR3 residues: CASRIGDSSGSTIYF. The CDR3 bases are TGTGCCAGCAGAATAGGGGACAGCTCTGGAAGCACCATATATTTT.

The V call is TRBV7-9, the J call TRBJ2-3; TRBD1 might be the D (5 bases). V dropped 6 bases and J dropped 6 bases, with 13 bases sitting between them. CDR3 length: 13 residues. CDR1 is SEHNR, CDR2 FQNEAQ, per germline (reference sequence). The CDR3 here is CASRPQNRDTQYF. The CDR3 DNA sequence: TGTGCCAGCAGGCCACAAAACAGGGATACGCAGTATTTT.

The chain recombines TRBV12-3 or TRBV12-4 with TRBJ1-1; D is unresolved. The V gene lost 5 bases and the J gene lost 3 bases, with 22 bases spanning the gap. CDR3 length: 17 amino acids. For the CDR3, the DNA is TGTGCCAGCAGTCTAGTCCCCCGCTATCATTGGGACACTGAAGCTTTCTTT. As protein: CASSLVPRYHWDTEAFF.

This clonotype was counted only a few times. The rearrangement joins TRBV11-2 to TRBJ2-5, with a weak D call TRBD2 (6 bases). The germline V gene encodes CDR1 SGHAT and CDR2 FQNNGV. The V and J ends lost 3 bases and 1 base respectively, with 15 bases between them. The CDR3 is 16 residues long. The CDR3: CASSFPSESPQETQYF. DNA of the CDR3: TGTGCCAGCAGCTTTCCTAGCGAATCCCCCCAAGAGACCCAGTACTTC.

The chain recombines TRBV5-1 with TRBJ2-3; either TRBD1 or TRBD2 may fit D (5 bases each). Trimming stripped 5 bases from V and 5 bases from J, with 9 bases between. CDR1 and CDR2 from the germline V gene are SGHRS and YFSETQ. The CDR3 is 12 amino acids. CDR3 nucleotide sequence: TGCGCCAGCAGGGGGGAGTTAGATACGCAGTATTTT. This gives the protein CASRGELDTQYF.

The table lists this clonotype with a few counts. The CDR3 region is CASSLWPGTSAEQFF. In nucleotides, the CDR3 is TGTGCCAGCAGTTTATGGCCAGGGACGTCGGCTGAGCAGTTCTTC. The chain links TRBV12-3 or TRBV12-4 to TRBJ2-1; D could derive from TRBD1 or TRBD2 (5 bases each). There are 15 residues in the CDR3. V was shortened by 2 bases and J by 9 bases, with 17 bases between the two germline ends.

This sequence joins TRBV2 and TRBJ2-4; TRBD2 matches 9 bases. The CDR3 contains 16 residues. Losses at the gene ends were 6 bases for V and 7 bases for J; bases not matched to a gene: 13. The germline CDR1 and CDR2 sequences are SNHLY and FYNNEI. Written as DNA, the CDR3 is TGTGCCAGCAGGGGACGGGATAGCGGGAGTGGGAACATTCAGTACTTC. It encodes CASRGRDSGSGNIQYF.

This clonotype showed up just a few times. CDR3 bases: TGTGCCAGCTATCCTCTCCTCTTCGGAGGGGACACCGGGGAGCTGTTTTTT. Protein sequence: CASYPLLFGGDTGELFF. The chain links TRBV27 to TRBJ2-2, with D possibly being TRBD2 (6 bases). Trimming left V 8 bases short and J 3 bases short, with 22 bases between. The V gene's germline CDR1 is MNHEY and CDR2 SMNVEV (reference sequence). This CDR3 is 17 amino acids long.

The J gene is TRBJ2-7, the V gene TRBV4-2, with 9 bases that match TRBD2. The CDR3 totals 16 residues. The junction had 5 bases not matched to a gene; V was cut back by 0 bases and J by 2 bases. Germline V CDR1 and CDR2: LGHNA, YNFKEQ. CDR3 nucleotides: TGTGCCAGCAGCCAAGAAGTCCTAGCGGGGCCCTACGAGCAGTACTTC. Its translation: CASSQEVLAGPYEQYF.

This clonotype was found a few times. CDR3 DNA: TGTGCCACCACACTAGCGGCGGGGAATGAGCAGTTCTTC. It is translated as CATTLAAGNEQFF. This chain connects TRBV6-1 to TRBJ2-1, with 8 bases fitting TRBD2. The V gene end was trimmed by 10 bases and the J gene end by 7 bases; junction bases not matched to a gene: 9. The germline V gene has CDR1 MNHNS and CDR2 SASEGT. This CDR3 is built from 13 residues.

The rearrangement joins TRBV12-3 or TRBV12-4 to TRBJ2-2; the D gene could be TRBD1 or TRBD2 (5 bases each). The CDR3 loop spans 13 amino acids. The germline V and J ends were trimmed by 8 bases and 3 bases, with 10 bases remaining between them. Here the CDR3 reads CASRDGDTGELFF. The CDR3 region has the DNA TGTGCCAGCCGGGACGGTGACACCGGGGAGCTGTTTTTT.

This clonotype was recorded a few times. The rearrangement links TRBV6-1 to TRBJ2-3; 8 nucleotides line up with TRBD1. The trim removed 4 bases at V and 2 bases at J, leaving 5 bases unmatched. CDR1 is MNHNS and CDR2 is SASEGT in the germline V gene. The CDR3 runs 15 residues. CDR3 protein: CASSGQGWDTDTQYF. The DNA for the CDR3 is TGTGCCAGCAGTGGACAGGGGTGGGACACAGATACGCAGTATTTT.

This chain connects TRBV5-6 to TRBJ2-5, with 8 bases aligning to TRBD1. This CDR3 region has 14 residues. CDR1 and CDR2 (germline): SGHDT, YYEEEE. With V trimmed by 0 bases and J by 4 bases, 2 bases remained unmatched. CDR3 DNA sequence: TGTGCCAGCAGCTTGGCCGACAGGGGAGAGACCCAGTACTTC. Translation gives CASSLADRGETQYF.

This clonotype was picked up many times. The J gene is TRBJ2-1, the V gene TRBV6-5; 7 bases are shared with TRBD2. This CDR3 is 17 amino acids long. Trimming cost V 2 bases and J 3 bases; bases outside gene matches: 10. Germline CDR1 reads MNHEY; CDR2 reads SVGAGI. CDR3 in amino acids: CASSYGAGDNFYNEQFF. CDR3 nucleotides: TGTGCCAGCAGTTACGGGGCGGGAGATAATTTCTACAATGAGCAGTTCTTC.

This clonotype came up a few times. The chain combines TRBV5-1 with TRBJ2-7; 7 bases are a match to TRBD2. Per the germline V gene, CDR1 is SGHRS and CDR2 is YFSETQ. V lost 4 bases and J lost 5; bases outside the gene matches: 12. The length of the CDR3 is 15 residues. The CDR3 nucleotides read TGCGCCAGCAGCCCGAGCTGGGAGGGCCTCGACGAGCAGTACTTC. Its translation is CASSPSWEGLDEQYF. The full variable domain, its missing parts supplied by reference TRBV5-1 and TRBJ2-7, is KAGVTQTPRYLIKTRGQQVTLSCSPISGHRSVSWYQQTPGQGLQFLFEYFSETQRNKGNFPGRFSGRQFSNSRSEMNVSTLELGDSALYLCASSPSWEGLDEQYFGPGTRLTVT.

The rearrangement uses TRBV12-3 or TRBV12-4 and TRBJ2-1, with 8 nucleotides matching TRBD1. The CDR3 is 14 amino acids. J gave up 6 bases and V 3 bases, and 4 bases lay outside the gene matches. The CDR3: CASSFQGAGNEQFF. The DNA of the CDR3 is TGTGCCAGCAGTTTTCAGGGGGCGGGCAATGAGCAGTTCTTC.

The V and J genes are TRBV6-1 and TRBJ2-1, with D perhaps TRBD2 (5 bases). V dropped 4 bases and J dropped 8 bases, with 15 bases sitting between them. Germline CDR1 is MNHNS and CDR2 is SASEGT. The CDR3 spans 14 residues. CDR3 sequence (DNA): TGTGCCAGCAGTGTTTACGGTGCGGGCGATGAGCAGTTCTTC. This gives the protein CASSVYGAGDEQFF.

The V call is TRBV6-2 or TRBV6-3, the J call TRBJ2-3; D gene unclear. Trimming shortened V by 2 bases and J by 2 bases, and 8 bases separated the two germline ends. The CDR3 has 14 amino acids. CDR1 is MNHEY and CDR2 is SVGEGT in the germline V gene. DNA for the CDR3: TGTGCCAGCAGTTACCCCACATACACAGATACGCAGTATTTT. This encodes CASSYPTYTDTQYF.

This clonotype occurred many times. The J gene is TRBJ2-3, the V gene TRBV4-1; TRBD2 might be the D (5 bases). V was cut by 3 bases and J by 2 bases, with 6 bases left in between. CDR3 length: 13 residues. Germline V CDR1 and CDR2: MGHRA, YSYEKL. The CDR3 DNA sequence: TGCGCCAGCAGCCAGAGGGACACAGATACGCAGTATTTT. This translates into CASSQRDTDTQYF.

CDR3 loop: CASSEGLGAYEQYF. The DNA of the CDR3 is TGTGCCAGCAGTGAAGGACTAGGGGCCTACGAGCAGTACTTC. The V gene is TRBV6-1, the J gene TRBJ2-7, with D maybe TRBD2 (6 bases). The germline CDR1 and CDR2 sequences are MNHNS and SASEGT. V lost 1 base, J lost 2 bases, and 9 bases lay in between. This CDR3 is 14 amino acids long.

This clonotype was counted many times. The chain is built from TRBV29-1 and TRBJ2-1; 7 bases line up with TRBD1. V shed 5 bases and J 0 bases; nucleotides not matched to a gene: 10. CDR3 size: 16 residues. Germline values: CDR1 SQVTM, CDR2 ANQGSEA. Written as DNA, the CDR3 is TGCAGCGTTCTACAGACAGGGCACTACTCCTACAATGAGCAGTTCTTC. Its translation is CSVLQTGHYSYNEQFF.

This clonotype has a handful of counts. CDR3 nucleotide sequence: TGCAGCGTTGAAGAGGTGGGACAGGGGGTATCTGGGGCCAACGTCCTGACTTTC. Its translation: CSVEEVGQGVSGANVLTF. This chain connects TRBV29-1 to TRBJ2-6; 11 positions match TRBD1. This CDR3 has 18 amino acids. V lost 0 bases, J lost 1 base, and 5 bases stayed unmatched. Germline assignment: CDR1 SQVTM and CDR2 ANQGSEA. The full variable domain, its missing parts supplied by reference TRBV29-1 and TRBJ2-6, is SAVISQKPSRDICQRGTSLTIQCQVDSQVTMMFWYRQQPGQSLTLIATANQGSEATYESGFVIDKFPISRPNLTFSTLTVSNMSPEDSSIYLCSVEEVGQGVSGANVLTFGAGSRLTVL.

This clonotype has more than one count but fewer than ten. V and J are TRBV3-1 and TRBJ1-1; D call uncertain. The CDR3 is 15 amino acids. Germline CDR1 LGHDT, CDR2 YNNKEL (reference sequence). V lost 4 bases and J 0 bases, leaving 12 bases between the germline ends. The CDR3 is CASSRAHQLNTEAFF. The CDR3 nucleotides read TGTGCCAGCAGCCGGGCTCATCAGTTGAACACTGAAGCTTTCTTT.

The table lists this clonotype with a few counts. This chain links TRBV20-1 with TRBJ2-7, with 15 bases identical to TRBD2. The V gene's germline CDR1 is DFQATT and CDR2 SNEGSKA (reference sequence). The ends lost 6 bases at V and 2 bases at J; junction bases unmatched: 5. The length of the CDR3 is 15 residues. The CDR3 region is CSAGGTSGRTYEQYF. CDR3 coding DNA: TGCAGTGCCGGAGGGACTAGCGGGAGGACCTACGAGCAGTACTTC.

This sequence joins TRBV3-1 and TRBJ2-2, with 7 nucleotides matching TRBD2. Germline CDR1 is LGHDT and CDR2 is YNNKEL (reference sequence). After removal of 4 bases from V and 2 bases from J, the junction contained 19 bases not matched to a gene. The CDR3 loop spans 20 amino acids. The CDR3 spells CASSPMVGREAHLNTGELFF. The DNA of the CDR3 is TGTGCCAGCAGCCCAATGGTTGGACGGGAGGCCCACCTTAACACCGGGGAGCTGTTTTTT.

The chain joins TRBV29-1 to TRBJ2-1, with TRBD2 matching 7 bases. The CDR3 is 13 residues long. Losses at the gene ends were 6 bases for V and 1 base for J; bases not matched to a gene: 3. Per the germline V gene, CDR1 is SQVTM and CDR2 is ANQGSEA. CDR3 sequence reads: CSVSSGSYNEQFF. The CDR3 DNA reads as TGCAGCGTATCTAGCGGATCCTACAATGAGCAGTTCTTC.

The V and J genes are TRBV27 and TRBJ2-1, with D hard to call. Germline CDR1 MNHEY, CDR2 SMNVEV (reference sequence). CDR3 length: 14 amino acids. V lost 4 bases and J lost 3, with 10 bases in between. The CDR3 here is CASSSENLYNEQFF. The CDR3, as DNA: TGTGCCAGCAGTTCGGAAAACCTCTACAATGAGCAGTTCTTC.